These 12 T cell receptor beta chains share one sample of origin, sequenced in a study of regulatory T cells in long-lasting Graves disease. CDR3-region Arm-PCR and iRepertoire HTBI primers produced the TCR beta libraries. TCRdb processed the multiplex PCR reads anew with MiXCR; each CDR3 protein has one entry. The table includes some 370,000 distinct CDR3 sequences, about 10% detected once. Documented time point: newly diagnosed GD, antithyroid drugs for less than 3 months. Researchers made the TCR library from RNA that was extracted from PBMCs. The sample also formed part of further work on T cells in Graves' hyperthyroidism and ophthalmopathy.

Sequencing was performed on peripheral blood mononuclear cells (PBMCs), taken at new diagnosis, from a patient treated with antithyroid drugs. The receptors were gathered from a young woman with Graves disease.

In this sample, this clonotype turned up many times. The CDR3 DNA is TGCGCCAGCAGCCCCTTCTTGGGGGCCACTGAAGCTTTCTTT. Its translation: CASSPFLGATEAFF. The rearrangement links TRBV4-3 to TRBJ1-1; D possibly corresponds to TRBD1 (6 bases). In germline, CDR1 is LGHNA, CDR2 YSLEER. V lost 4 bases and J lost 4, with 13 bases in between. CDR3 length: 14 residues.

This clonotype was recorded many times. J is TRBJ1-1 and V is TRBV27; D is possibly TRBD1 (5 bases). Germline CDR1 reads MNHEY; CDR2 reads SMNVEV (reference sequence). V was pared by 1 base and J by 0 bases, with 12 bases between. The CDR3 length is 16 residues. The CDR3 is CASSLYEGTLNTEAFF. CDR3 bases: TGTGCCAGCAGTTTATATGAGGGGACTTTGAACACTGAAGCTTTCTTT.

This clonotype was seen many times. V is TRBV28 and J is TRBJ2-4; D is undetermined. The CDR3 runs 16 residues. Germline V gives CDR1 MDHEN, CDR2 SYDVKM. Deletions cut 3 bases from V and 0 bases from J, with 12 bases between. The CDR3 loop reads CASSFNPVIAKNIQYF. The CDR3 DNA follows: TGTGCCAGCAGTTTTAACCCGGTCATAGCCAAAAACATTCAGTACTTC.

In this sample, this clonotype turned up many times. The chain has TRBV28 and TRBJ2-3, with 10 bases lining up with TRBD1. The CDR3 totals 14 residues. Unmatched junction bases numbered 2, after V lost 3 bases and J lost 5 bases. Germline assignment: CDR1 MDHEN and CDR2 SYDVKM. The CDR3 here is CASSFGQGGDTQYF. The CDR3 region has the DNA TGTGCCAGCAGTTTCGGACAGGGGGGAGATACGCAGTATTTT.

This clonotype was observed at least ten times. The chain couples TRBV27 to TRBJ2-7; 10 bases are a match to TRBD1. The CDR3 consists of 16 residues. Per germline, CDR1 MNHEY and CDR2 SMNVEV (reference sequence). Trimming at V came to 8 bases and at J to 1 base, leaving 11 bases not matched to a gene. The CDR3 sequence: CASSLHLGQGSYEQYF. Written as DNA, the CDR3 is TGTGCCAGCTCGTTACACCTGGGACAGGGGTCCTACGAGCAGTACTTC.

Ten or more counts support this clonotype. The rearrangement uses TRBV7-9 and TRBJ2-1, with 8 bases that match TRBD2. CDR3 length equals 16 residues. Germline values: CDR1 SEHNR, CDR2 FQNEAQ (reference sequence). The V segment lost 3 bases and the J segment 9 bases; nucleotides outside the gene matches: 13. CDR3 residues: CASSLNGGGSHAEQFF. The CDR3 coding sequence is TGTGCCAGCAGCTTGAACGGGGGGGGTTCGCACGCTGAGCAGTTCTTC.

As regards this clonotype: This sequence may be a read error, since a much larger clone differs from it by one base. This chain connects TRBV28 to TRBJ1-3; D is ambiguous. CDR1 is MDHEN, CDR2 SYDVKM, per germline. The length of the CDR3 is 17 residues. CDR3 DNA: TGTGCCAGCAGTTTATTGGCAGAATTTAACTCTGGAAGCACCATATATTTT. This sequence encodes CASSLLAEFNSGSTIYF.

This clonotype was observed a handful of times. A much bigger clone sits one base away, suggesting this may be a read error. This sequence joins TRBV10-3 and TRBJ2-3; TRBD2 matches at 10 bases. Looked up from germline, CDR1 is ENHRY and CDR2 is SYGVKD. The CDR3 spans 15 residues. CDR3 bases: TGTGCCATCAGTGAACTAGCGGGATCCACAGGTACGCAGTATTTT. It codes for CAISELAGSTGTQYF.

The sample holds many counts of this clonotype. This rearrangement joins TRBV20-1 to TRBJ1-1; D is unclear. The CDR3 is 13 amino acids. Germline values: CDR1 DFQATT, CDR2 SNEGSKA (reference sequence). Trimming took 4 bases from V and 4 from J, leaving 13 bases between them. For the CDR3, the DNA is TGCAGTGCTAAAGATGGTAGAGGCACTGAAGCTTTCTTT. Amino acid sequence: CSAKDGRGTEAFF.

The rearrangement joins TRBV30 to TRBJ2-4; D not resolved. Germline CDR1 GTSNPN, CDR2 SVGIG (reference sequence). The ends were cut back, 5 bases at V and 0 bases at J, with 8 bases in the middle. The CDR3 is made up of 13 amino acids. In DNA, the CDR3 is TGTGCCTGGGAAGTGGGAGCCAAAAACATTCAGTACTTC. It specifies CAWEVGAKNIQYF. Full variable domain (remainder filled in from reference TRBV30 and TRBJ2-4): SQTIHQWPATLVQPVGSPLSLECTVEGTSNPNLYWYRQAAGRGLQLLFYSVGIGQISSEVPQNLSASRPQDRQFILSSKKLLLSDSGFYLCAWEVGAKNIQYFGAGTRLSVL.

This clonotype was observed a handful of times. This is likely a read error, given that the CDR3 carries no conserved phenylalanine or tryptophan at its end. CDR3 DNA sequence: TGTGCCAGCAGGGCCACATCGGGGACTGAAGCTTTCCTT. It is translated as CASRATSGTEAFL. The rearrangement links TRBV6-4 to TRBJ1-1; no clear D gene. V lost 6 bases and J 5 bases, leaving 13 bases between the germline ends. CDR1 and CDR2 from the germline V gene are MRHNA and SNTAGT. This CDR3 is 13 amino acids long.

This clonotype was seen at least ten times. The junction differs from germline at one of its ends, possibly a read error. The chain carries TRBV5-1 and TRBJ2-3, with 7 positions matching TRBD1. CDR3 length: 19 residues. Germline assignment: CDR1 SGHRS and CDR2 YFSETQ. Here the CDR3 DNA reads TGTGCCAGCAGCTCAACTGGGACAGCCTGGCTGTACGGCACAGATACGCAGTATTTT. Translating gives CASSSTGTAWLYGTDTQYF.